This TCR beta chain was identified in a study of T cells after yellow fever vaccination. This clonotype was detected only a few times. MiXCR was run by TCRdb on the 5' RACE reads, yielding one entry per CDR3 protein. The data show some 150,000 distinct CDR3 sequences, roughly 6.7% seen once. CDR3 size: 17 residues. Trimming removed 4 bases from V and 6 bases from J; junction bases left unmatched: 11. The sample was CD4+ T cells sorted from PBMCs, taken 10 days after the yellow fever booster vaccination. The TCR was taken from a man aged 25 to 40 who received the YFV17D yellow fever vaccine. This chain uses TRBV23-1 with TRBJ1-5; TRBD1 matches at 11 bases. TRBV23-1 is known as an ORF, though its function is uncertain. The CDR3 sequence is CASSRVIGQGARQPQHF. CDR3 bases: TGCGCCAGCAGTCGGGTGATTGGACAGGGGGCCCGTCAGCCCCAGCATTTT.